This is a list of T cell receptor beta chains from one sample in a study of monozygotic twins with inflammatory bowel disease. From the 5' RACE reads, TCRdb lists one entry per CDR3 protein and no DNA. This sample's table reports 350,000 to 400,000 distinct CDR3 sequences. The sample taken for sequencing was blood. Receptors originate from a human donor with ulcerative colitis or Crohn's disease, or a healthy co-twin of an affected twin (not recorded which). Both conserved end residues are part of each CDR3.

TRBJ1-5	TRBV19	13	CASRDRSNQPQHF
TRBJ2-3	TRBV20-1	15	CSARDTGRGTDTQYF
TRBJ2-1	TRBV29-1	14	CSVEGAVGVNEQFF
TRBJ1-4	TRBV7-2	15	CASRRTGGGGEKLFF
TRBJ2-2	TRBV5-1	17	CASSLDGSGGSTGELFF
TRBJ1-2	TRBV5-1	14	CASSLAGDYYGYTF
TRBJ2-1	TRBV6-2/TRBV6-3	13	CASTHNRYNEQFF
TRBJ1-5	TRBV5-5	13	CASSLVFGQPQHF
TRBJ1-1	TRBV27	15	CASSSLQTLNTEAFF
TRBJ2-2	TRBV6-1	13	CASRKRAPGELFF
TRBJ2-3	TRBV10-3	14	CAISGQGVSDTQYF
TRBJ2-3	TRBV7-2	18	CASSLAARNRPYTDTQYF
TRBJ1-5	TRBV5-1	14	CASSLDSINQPQHF
TRBJ2-1	TRBV5-1	13	CASSPDRLDEQFF
TRBJ1-1	TRBV7-9	13	CASRLSGTPEAFF
TRBJ2-1	TRBV5-1	15	CASSLFLGGNNEQFF
TRBJ1-4	TRBV20-1	16	CSARSEIRGSNEKLFF
TRBJ2-3	TRBV20-1	14	CSASGDRATDTQYF
TRBJ2-3	TRBV20-1	15	CSARDSGSSTDTQYF
TRBJ2-3	TRBV4-3	14	CASSGTRRTDTQYF
TRBJ2-7	TRBV20-1	15	CSASDRGQGSSGSYF
TRBJ2-4	TRBV28	14	CASSPQGFKGIQYF
TRBJ2-1	TRBV20-1	12	CSVRQSTNEQFF